Included here is one T cell receptor beta chain sequence, with context. Trimming removed 1 base from V and 2 bases from J; junction bases left unmatched: 8. Per germline, CDR1 LGHNA and CDR2 YNFKEQ. The CDR3 runs 17 residues. This entry belongs to a study of shared clonotypes between healthy human individuals. Within Nashville, Tennessee resided all donors, each a Caucasian adult. In unsorted samples, genomic DNA was obtained using approximately 100 million PBMCs. Running of the assay took place at deep level. The data were produced by immunoSEQ multiplex PCR, yet TCRdb's version contains in-frame clones alone and is incomplete. The sample shows fewer than 600,000 clones, around 79% of them seen only once.

The V and J genes are TRBV4-2 and TRBJ2-3; 8 bases agree with TRBD2. Sequenced material: PBMCs. The sequence was collected from a woman in her 40s in good health. Some clones in this sample may be carry-over from other donors' samples. CDR3 amino acids: CASSQGVAGGPTDTQYF. CDR3 coding DNA: TGTGCCAGCAGCCAAGGGGTGGCGGGAGGCCCCACAGATACGCAGTATTTT.